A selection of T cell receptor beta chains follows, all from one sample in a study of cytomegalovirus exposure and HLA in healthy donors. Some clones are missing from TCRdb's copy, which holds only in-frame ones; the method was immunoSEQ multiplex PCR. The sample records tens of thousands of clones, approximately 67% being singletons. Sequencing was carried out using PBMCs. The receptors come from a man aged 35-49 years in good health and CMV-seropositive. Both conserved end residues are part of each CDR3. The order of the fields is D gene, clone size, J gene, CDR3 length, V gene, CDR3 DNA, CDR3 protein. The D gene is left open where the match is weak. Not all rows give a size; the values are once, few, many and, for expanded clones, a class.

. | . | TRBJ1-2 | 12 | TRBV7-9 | TGTGCCAGCAGCACGAGTACCTATGGCTACACCTTC | CASSTSTYGYTF
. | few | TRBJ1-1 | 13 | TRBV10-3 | TGTGCCATCAGTCAGGGGACGAACACTGAAGCTTTCTTT | CAISQGTNTEAFF
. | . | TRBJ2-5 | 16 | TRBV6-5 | TGTGCCAGCAGTTACTCGGGACTTCAAGTCGGGGAGACCCAGTACTTC | CASSYSGLQVGETQYF
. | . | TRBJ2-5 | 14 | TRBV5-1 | TGCGCCAGCAGCTTGTTGCCAGGGGCAGAGACCCAGTACTTC | CASSLLPGAETQYF
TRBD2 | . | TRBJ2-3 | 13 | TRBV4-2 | TGTGCCAGCAGCCATTCTAGCGGGGATACGCAGTATTTT | CASSHSSGDTQYF
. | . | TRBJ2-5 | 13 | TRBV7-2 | TGTGCCAGCTGCTTGGCAGGGTTGGAGACCCAGTACTTC | CASCLAGLETQYF
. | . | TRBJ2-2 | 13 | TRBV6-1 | TGTGCCAGCTCTCCGGGTTTGGCCGGGGAGCTGTTTTTT | CASSPGLAGELFF
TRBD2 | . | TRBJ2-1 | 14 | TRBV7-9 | TGTGCCAGCAGATCCATAGCGGGGGGGCATGAGCAGTTCTTC | CASRSIAGGHEQFF
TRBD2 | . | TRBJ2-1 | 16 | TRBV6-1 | TGTGCCAGCAGTGAGAAGGGACTAGTGGCCTACAATGAGCAGTTCTTC | CASSEKGLVAYNEQFF
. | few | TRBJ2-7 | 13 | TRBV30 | TGTGCCTGGAGTCCGATAGGAGGAAATGAGCAGTACTTC | CAWSPIGGNEQYF
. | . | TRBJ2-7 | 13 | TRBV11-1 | TGTGCCAGCAGGCCGCAGGGTCCCTACGAGCAGTACTTC | CASRPQGPYEQYF
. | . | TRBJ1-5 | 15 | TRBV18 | TGTGCCAGCTCATCTGAGACAGGCTACAATCAGCCCCAGCATTTT | CASSSETGYNQPQHF
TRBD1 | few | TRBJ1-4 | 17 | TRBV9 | TGTGCCAGCAGCGTAGGAGCGGGACAGGGGGCTAATGAAAAACTGTTTTTT | CASSVGAGQGANEKLFF
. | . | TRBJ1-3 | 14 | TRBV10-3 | TGTGCCATCAGGGGCCCAGACTCTGGAAACACCATATATTTT | CAIRGPDSGNTIYF
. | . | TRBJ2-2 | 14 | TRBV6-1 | TGTGCCAGCAGGAGACAGCTGAACACCGGGGAGCTGTTTTTT | CASRRQLNTGELFF
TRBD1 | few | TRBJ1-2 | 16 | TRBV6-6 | TGTGCCAGCAGTTACGCCCCCTCCGGGACAGGGAATGGCTACACCTTC | CASSYAPSGTGNGYTF
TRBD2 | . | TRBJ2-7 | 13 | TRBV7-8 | TGTGCCAGCAGCTTGGGGGGGTTCGACGAGCAGTACTTC | CASSLGGFDEQYF
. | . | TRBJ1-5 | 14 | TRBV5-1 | TGCGCCAGCAGCTTGAGAGGGGGAGATCAGCCCCAGCATTTT | CASSLRGGDQPQHF
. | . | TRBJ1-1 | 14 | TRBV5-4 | TGTGCCAGCAGCTTGGGGAGGGAATGGACTGAAGCTTTCTTT | CASSLGREWTEAFF
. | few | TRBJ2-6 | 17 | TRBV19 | TGTGCCAGTAGTATAGAAGGAGGTTTGGTCTGGGCCAACGTCCTGACTTTC | CASSIEGGLVWANVLTF
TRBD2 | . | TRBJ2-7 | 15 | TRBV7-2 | TGTGCCAGCAGACTCGACCCTAGCGGGGGGACCGAGCAGTACTTC | CASRLDPSGGTEQYF
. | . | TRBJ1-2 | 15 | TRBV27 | TGTGCCAGCAGTTTAAGTCAGGGTCCTAACTATGGCTACACCTTC | CASSLSQGPNYGYTF
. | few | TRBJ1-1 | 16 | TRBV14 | TGTGCCAGCAGCCGGTCTTTAAACAGGGAGAACACTGAAGCTTTCTTT | CASSRSLNRENTEAFF
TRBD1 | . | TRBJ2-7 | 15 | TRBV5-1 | TGCGCCAGCAGCCCTCGGACAGGCCTATCCTACGAGCAGTACTTC | CASSPRTGLSYEQYF
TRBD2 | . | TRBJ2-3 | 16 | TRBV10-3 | TGTGCCATCAGCCGACTAGCGACAACTAGCGCAGATACGCAGTATTTT | CAISRLATTSADTQYF
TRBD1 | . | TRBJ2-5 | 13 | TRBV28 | TGTGCCAGCAGTCGACAGGGCCGAGAGACCCAGTACTTC | CASSRQGRETQYF
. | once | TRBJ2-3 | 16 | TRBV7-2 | TGTGCCAGCAGCCCCCCAGGGGCGCCTAGCACAGATACGCAGTATTTT | CASSPPGAPSTDTQYF
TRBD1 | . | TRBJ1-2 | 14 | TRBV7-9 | TGTGCCAGCAGCCCTCGACAGGGTAACTATGGCTACGCCTTC | CASSPRQGNYGYAF
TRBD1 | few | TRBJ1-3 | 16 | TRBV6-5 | TGTGCCAGCAGTTACTCGGGGACAGCCTCTGGAAACACCATATATTTT | CASSYSGTASGNTIYF
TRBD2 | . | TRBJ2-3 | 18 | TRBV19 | TGTGCCAGTAGTCCCTCTGGGGGGGGAGCTTATACCACAGATACGCAGTATTTT | CASSPSGGGAYTTDTQYF
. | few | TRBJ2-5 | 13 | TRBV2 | TGTGCCCTTACCCGGGGCCAGGGGGAGACCCAGTACTTC | CALTRGQGETQYF
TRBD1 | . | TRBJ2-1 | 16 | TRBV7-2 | TGTGCCAGCAGCGCTAGACAGGGGGCTAACTACAATGAGCAGTTCTTC | CASSARQGANYNEQFF
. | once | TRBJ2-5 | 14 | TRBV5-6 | TGTGCCAGCACCTCCCCGCGGCAGAAAGAGACCCAGTACTTC | CASTSPRQKETQYF
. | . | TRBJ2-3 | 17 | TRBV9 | TGTGCCAGCAGCGTCGTAGGTGGGGGCCTCAGCACAGATACGCAGTATTTT | CASSVVGGGLSTDTQYF
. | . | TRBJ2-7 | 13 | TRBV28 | TGTGCCAGCAGCATGCCCCAAACGGGCGAGCAGTACTTC | CASSMPQTGEQYF
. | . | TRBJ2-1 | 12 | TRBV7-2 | TGTGCCAGCAGCTTAGTTCTCAATGAGCAGTTCTTC | CASSLVLNEQFF
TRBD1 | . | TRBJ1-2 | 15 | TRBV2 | TGTGCCAGCAGTGAGCCGGGACAGGGGTTCTGGGGCTACACCTTC | CASSEPGQGFWGYTF
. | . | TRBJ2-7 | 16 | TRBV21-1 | TGTGCCAGCAGCAAAGTCAGGGACAGGGAAAATGACGAGCAGTACTTC | CASSKVRDRENDEQYF
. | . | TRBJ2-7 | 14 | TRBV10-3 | TGTGCCATCAGTGAGAGGGGGAATTTCTACGAGCAGTACTTC | CAISERGNFYEQYF
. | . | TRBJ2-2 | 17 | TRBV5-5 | TGTGCCAGCAGTTCAACGGTGGGGCAGGCGAACACCGGGGAGCTGTTTTTT | CASSSTVGQANTGELFF
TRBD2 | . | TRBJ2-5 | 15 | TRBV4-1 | TGCGCCAGCAGCCTTACTAGCGGGGAGGGGGAGACCCAGTACTTC | CASSLTSGEGETQYF
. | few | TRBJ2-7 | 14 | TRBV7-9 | TGTGCCAGCAGCTTAGGGACCGACAGTCCGGAGCAGTACTTC | CASSLGTDSPEQYF
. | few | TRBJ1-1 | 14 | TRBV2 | TGTGCCAGCAGTGATTTTAGGACACCTAGGCGAGCTTTCTTT | CASSDFRTPRRAFF
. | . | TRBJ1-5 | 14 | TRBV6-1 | TGTGCCAGCAGCCTACAGGATAGCAATCAGCCCCAGCATTTT | CASSLQDSNQPQHF